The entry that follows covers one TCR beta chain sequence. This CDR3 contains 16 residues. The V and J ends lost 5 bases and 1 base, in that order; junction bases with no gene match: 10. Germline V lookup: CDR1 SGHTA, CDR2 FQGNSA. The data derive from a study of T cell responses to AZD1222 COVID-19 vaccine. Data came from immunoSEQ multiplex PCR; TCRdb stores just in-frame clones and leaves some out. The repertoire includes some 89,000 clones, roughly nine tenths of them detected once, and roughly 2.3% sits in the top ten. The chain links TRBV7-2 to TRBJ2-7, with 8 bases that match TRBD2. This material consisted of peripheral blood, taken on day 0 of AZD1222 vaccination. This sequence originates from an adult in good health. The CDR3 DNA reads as TGTGCCAGCAGCGTCGGAGGCGGGGGGCGGTCCTACGAGCAGTACTTC. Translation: CASSVGGGGRSYEQYF.